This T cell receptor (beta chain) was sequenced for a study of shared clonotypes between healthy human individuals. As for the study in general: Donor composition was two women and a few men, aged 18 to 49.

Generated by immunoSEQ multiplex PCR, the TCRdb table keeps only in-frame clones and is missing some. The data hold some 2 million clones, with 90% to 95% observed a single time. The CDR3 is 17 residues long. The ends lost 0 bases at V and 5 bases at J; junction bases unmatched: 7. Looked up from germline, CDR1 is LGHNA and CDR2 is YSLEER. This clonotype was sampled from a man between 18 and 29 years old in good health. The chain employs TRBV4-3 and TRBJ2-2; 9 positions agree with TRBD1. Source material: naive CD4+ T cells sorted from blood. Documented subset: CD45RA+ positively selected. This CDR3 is CASSQDGRTGVTGELFF. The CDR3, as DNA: TGCGCCAGCAGCCAAGATGGCAGGACAGGGGTAACCGGGGAGCTGTTTTTT.